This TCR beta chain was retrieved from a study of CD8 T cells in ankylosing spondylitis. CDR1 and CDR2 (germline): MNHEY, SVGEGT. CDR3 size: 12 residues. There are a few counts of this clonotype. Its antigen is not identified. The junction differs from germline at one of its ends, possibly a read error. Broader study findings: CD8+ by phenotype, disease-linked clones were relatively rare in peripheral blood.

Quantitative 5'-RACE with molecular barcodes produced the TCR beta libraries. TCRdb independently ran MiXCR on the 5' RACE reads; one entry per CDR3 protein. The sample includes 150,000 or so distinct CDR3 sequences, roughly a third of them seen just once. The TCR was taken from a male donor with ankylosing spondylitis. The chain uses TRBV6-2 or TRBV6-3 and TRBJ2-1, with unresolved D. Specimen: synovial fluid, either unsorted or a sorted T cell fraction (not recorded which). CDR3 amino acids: CASSSRINDQFF. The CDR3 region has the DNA TGTGCCAGCAGTTCTAGGATAAATGACCAGTTCTTC.